This entry concerns a single T cell receptor (beta chain). The sample belongs to a study of shared T cell receptors in the human thymus. The assay was immunoSEQ multiplex PCR, and TCRdb's table has in-frame clones only and misses some. Found here are hundreds of thousands of clones, approximately 90% of them singletons; the top ten hold 0.0095% to 0.011%. With 0 bases clipped from V and 1 base from J, the junction kept 8 bases outside the gene matches. Germline CDR1 and CDR2: SGDLS and YYNGEE. The CDR3 runs to 17 residues. The same data also went into a second study, on human thymus T cells. That work adds: Corrective heart surgery yielded the resections from which the thymus tissue came.

This receptor was obtained from a boy younger than two with a congenital heart defect. The sample was thymocytes. The chain joins TRBV9 to TRBJ2-5; 8 nucleotides match TRBD2. The CDR3 coding sequence is TGTGCCAGCAGCGTAGGAAAGCGGGAGTATCGCCAAGAGACCCAGTACTTC. Its translation is CASSVGKREYRQETQYF.